These 5 T cell receptor beta chains were sequenced from one sample in a study of shared clonotypes between healthy human individuals. Libraries were prepared by immunoSEQ multiplex PCR; TCRdb keeps only in-frame clonotypes and omits some of them. The sample carries a few hundred thousand clones, around 77% recorded once. Source material: PBMCs. These receptors were taken from a woman aged 40-49 years in good health. Some clones in this sample may be carry-over from other donors' samples.

This clone was seen a few times. Being one base from a much bigger clone, this may be a read error. The chain recombines TRBV2 with TRBJ1-5; D is possibly TRBD1 (6 bases). The V gene's germline CDR1 is SNHLY and CDR2 FYNNEI. The CDR3 sequence is 15 residues long. The CDR3 bases are TGTGCCAGCAGGGACAGCTCCCTCAGCAGTCAGCCCCAGCATTTT. Its translation is CASRDSSLSSQPQHF.

V is TRBV28 and J is TRBJ1-4; 7 nucleotides align to TRBD1. The germline V gene has CDR1 MDHEN and CDR2 SYDVKM. The V and J ends lost 3 bases and 7 bases, in that order; junction bases with no gene match: 2. This CDR3 has 13 amino acids. CDR3 nucleotides: TGTGCCAGCAGTTTCGGGACAGTTGAAAAACTGTTTTTT. Protein product: CASSFGTVEKLFF.

As for this clone: Since a much larger clone is just one base distant, this may be a read error. V gene TRBV9 combines with J gene TRBJ2-1, with D possibly matching TRBD1 (6 bases). The CDR3 is 15 amino acids. V lost 4 bases and J 8 bases, leaving 19 bases between the germline ends. Germline values: CDR1 SGDLS, CDR2 YYNGEE. In DNA form, the CDR3 reads TGTGCCAGCAGCTCCGACAGGTTCCCACCCCATGAGCAGTTCTTC. Translation: CASSSDRFPPHEQFF.

As to this clone: This likely reflects a read error, since a far larger clone is one base away. The chain has TRBV25-1 and TRBJ2-7; TRBD1 matches 11 bases. V shed 5 bases, J shed 4 bases, and the junction held 4 bases outside the gene matches. The CDR3 sequence is 14 residues long. Germline CDR1 and CDR2: MGHDK and SYGVNS. CDR3 coding DNA: TGTGCCAGCAGTCGGACAGGGGGCGCATACGAGCAGTACTTC. Translating it yields CASSRTGGAYEQYF.

The chain employs TRBV6-6 and TRBJ2-3, with 15 bases lining up with TRBD2. V gave up 5 bases and J gave up 4 bases; unmatched junction bases: 4. Germline V CDR1 and CDR2: MNHNY, SVGAGI (reference sequence). The CDR3 loop spans 16 amino acids. This CDR3 reads CASSGLAGGIPDTQYF. The DNA for the CDR3 is TGTGCCAGCAGTGGACTAGCGGGAGGGATCCCAGATACGCAGTATTTT.